Sequencing of this T cell receptor beta chain was carried out in a study of T cells generated in artificial thymic organoids (TCRdb year 2017). Notes on the research overall: The TCR alpha and beta CDR3 repertoires of CD8 single positive T cells derived from in vitro artificial thymic organoids were compared with those of thymic and peripheral blood naive CD8 T cells. The repertoire sequencing data shown were described as representative of three independent experiments.

This clonotype was seen only a few times. Its antigen target is currently unknown. Base-call qualities are not available, and no considerably larger clone is one nucleotide away. Artificial thymic organoids were generated by aggregating human HSPCs with MS5 murine stromal cells transduced with human DLL1, and the organoids were cultured at an air-liquid interface. Hematopoietic stem and progenitor cells that were CD34+CD3-, FACS-purified and depleted of residual T cells served as the seed cells for the organoids. The culture medium for the organoids was serum-free RB27, which consists of RPMI 1640 supplemented with B27, FLT3L, IL-7 and ascorbic acid. Before RNA extraction, CD3+TCRalphabeta+CD8 single positive T cells from both organoids and thymus were sorted by FACS. For each sample, total RNA was purified from about 40,000 to 200,000 sorted cells using the RNeasy Micro kit, and RNA quality was assessed on an Agilent RNA 6000 Nano chip.

Beyond this particular receptor, the publication reports: Physiological TCR clonotype diversity, comparable to that of thymic and blood naive CD8 T cells, was observed in organoid-derived CD8 single positive T cells. No skewed Valpha or Vbeta usage appeared in organoid-derived T cells, arguing against dominance of unconventional lineages or clonal expansions.

Separate semi-nested PCR amplifications were run for the TCRalpha and TCRbeta libraries, using Advantage 2 and reverse primers located in the TRAC or TRBC constant regions. Between roughly 3.5 and 550 ng of total RNA was used as input for first-strand cDNA synthesis. The TCR cDNA libraries were generated by 5'-RACE using the SMARTer PCR cDNA Synthesis kit, with a poly-dT primer driving first-strand synthesis. The semi-nested reverse primers in the constant regions carried 5-nucleotide sample-specific barcodes, and the PCR products were cleaned up with the Zymo DNA Clean and Concentrator-5 kit. Pools of up to ten barcoded samples were ligated to Illumina adaptors and sequenced on an Illumina MiSeq as 2 x 150 bp paired-end reads. The study's processing was this. After demultiplexing, reads were aligned with BLAT to a custom library containing all human TRAV, TRAJ, TRBV, TRBD and TRBJ combinations from IMGT. The best BLAT hits were picked using pslCDnaFilter (-maxAligns=1, -ignoreIntrons), and custom Perl scripts were used to calculate clonotype frequencies. TCRdb passed the public sequencing reads through fastp at Q25 and MiXCR, retaining productive beta sequences. Duplicate CDR3 protein sequences are folded into a single record with the most common DNA and genes. The V and J calls shown here were made by TCRdb, not taken from the authors' results. The sample profile shows 7,000 to 8,500 distinct CDR3 sequences; about 24% of them were found once. Clones ranked in the top ten supply about 3% of the sample.

Counted from cysteine to phenylalanine, this CDR3 has 12 amino acids. Only the CDR3 DNA is retained, 36 bases long and in frame from the first base. Between the V and J ends, shortened by 5 bases and 6 bases respectively, the junction contains 11 bases. From a lookup of the germline V gene, CDR1 and CDR2 are SGHAT and FQNNGV. The chain was built from TRBV11-2 and TRBJ2-7; TRBD1 could be the D gene, as 5 bases match. This TCR came from a human donor who gave cord blood stem cells for thymic organoid culture, a cardiac surgery patient who gave postnatal thymus, or a blood donor (not recorded which). The sample taken for sequencing was naive CD8+ T cells grown in artificial thymic organoids from cord blood stem and progenitor cells. The cell subset or site label here, explained by the study, means: CD3+TCRalphabeta+CD8SP T cells; for blood, CD45RO-CCR7+ naive CD8+ T cells. The CDR3 sequence is CASSAGSVEQYF. Here is the DNA: TGTGCCAGCAGCGCAGGGTCGGTCGAGCAGTACTTC.